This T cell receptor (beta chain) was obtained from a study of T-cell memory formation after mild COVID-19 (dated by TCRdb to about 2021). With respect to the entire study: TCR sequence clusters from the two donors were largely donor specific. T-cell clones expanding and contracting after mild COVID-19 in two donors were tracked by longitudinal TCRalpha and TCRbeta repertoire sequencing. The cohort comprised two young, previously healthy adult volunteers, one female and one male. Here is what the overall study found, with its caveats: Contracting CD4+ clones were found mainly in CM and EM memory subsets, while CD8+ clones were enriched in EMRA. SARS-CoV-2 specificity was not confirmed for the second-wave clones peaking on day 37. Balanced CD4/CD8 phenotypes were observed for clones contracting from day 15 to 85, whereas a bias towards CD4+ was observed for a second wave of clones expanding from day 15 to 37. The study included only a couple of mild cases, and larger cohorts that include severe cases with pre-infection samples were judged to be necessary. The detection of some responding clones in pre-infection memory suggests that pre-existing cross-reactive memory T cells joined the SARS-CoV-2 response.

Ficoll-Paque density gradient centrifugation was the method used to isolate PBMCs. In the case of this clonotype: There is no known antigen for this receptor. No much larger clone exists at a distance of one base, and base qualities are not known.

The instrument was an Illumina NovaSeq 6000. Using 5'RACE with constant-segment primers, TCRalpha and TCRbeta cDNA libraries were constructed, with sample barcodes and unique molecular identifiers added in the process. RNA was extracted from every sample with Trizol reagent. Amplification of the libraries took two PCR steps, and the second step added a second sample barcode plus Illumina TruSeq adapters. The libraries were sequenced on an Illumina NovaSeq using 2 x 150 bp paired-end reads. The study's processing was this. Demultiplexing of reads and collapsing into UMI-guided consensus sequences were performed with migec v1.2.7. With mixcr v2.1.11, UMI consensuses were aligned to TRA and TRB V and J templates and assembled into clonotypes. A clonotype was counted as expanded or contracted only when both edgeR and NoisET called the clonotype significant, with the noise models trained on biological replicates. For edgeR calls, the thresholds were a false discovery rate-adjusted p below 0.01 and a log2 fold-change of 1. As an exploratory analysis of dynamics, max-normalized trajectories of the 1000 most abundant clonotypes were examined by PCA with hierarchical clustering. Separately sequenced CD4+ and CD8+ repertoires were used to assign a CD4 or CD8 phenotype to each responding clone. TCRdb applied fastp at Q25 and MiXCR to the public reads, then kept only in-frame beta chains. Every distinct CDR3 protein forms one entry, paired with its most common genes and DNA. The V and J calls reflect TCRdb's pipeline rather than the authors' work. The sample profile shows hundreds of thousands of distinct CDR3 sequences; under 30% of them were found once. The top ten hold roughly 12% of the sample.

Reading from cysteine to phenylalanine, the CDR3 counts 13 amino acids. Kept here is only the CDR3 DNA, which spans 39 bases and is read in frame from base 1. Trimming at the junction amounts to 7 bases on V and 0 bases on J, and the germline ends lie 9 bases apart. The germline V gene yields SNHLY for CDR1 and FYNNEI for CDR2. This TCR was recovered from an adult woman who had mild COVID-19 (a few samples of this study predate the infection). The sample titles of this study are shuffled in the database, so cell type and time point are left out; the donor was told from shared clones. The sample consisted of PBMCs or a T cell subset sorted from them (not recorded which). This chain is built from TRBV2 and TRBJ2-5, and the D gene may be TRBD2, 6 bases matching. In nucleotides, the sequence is TGTGCCAGCAACGGAGGGCACCAAGAGACCCAGTACTTC. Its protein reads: CASNGGHQETQYF.